Following are 6 T cell receptor beta chains from one sample sequenced in a study of shared clonotypes between healthy human individuals. Naive CD8 populations comprised CD45RO-negative cells positively selected for CCR7, excluding terminally differentiated effector memory CD45RA+ cells. Measured with immunoSEQ multiplex PCR; TCRdb has only the in-frame clones, and not every one. Seen here are hundreds of thousands of clones, 95% to 96% observed once, and the top ten hold 0.11%. Sequenced input: naive CD8+ T cells sorted from blood. The receptors originated from a woman aged 25 to 39 in good health.

The V and J genes are TRBV27 and TRBJ1-4, with D perhaps matching TRBD1 (6 bases). The V gene's germline CDR1 is MNHEY and CDR2 SMNVEV (reference sequence). This CDR3 has 16 residues. V lost 2 bases, J lost 3 bases, and 13 bases lay in between. The CDR3 nucleotides read TGTGCCAGCAGTTTAATGGGGGCCGGTGCTAATGAAAAACTGTTTTTT. Its translation: CASSLMGAGANEKLFF.

CDR3 sequence: CASSQDAGTGHYNEQFF. In nucleotides, the CDR3 is TGCGCCAGCAGCCAAGACGCCGGGACAGGTCATTACAATGAGCAGTTCTTC. The V call is TRBV4-1, the J call TRBJ2-1, with 8 nucleotides matching TRBD1. This CDR3 is 17 amino acids long. The germline gives CDR1 MGHRA, CDR2 YSYEKL. Unmatched junction bases numbered 8, after V lost 0 bases and J lost 4 bases.

The CDR3 nucleotides read TGTGCCAGCAGTTTACGTGACCATTACAATGAGCAGTTCTTC. The encoded protein is CASSLRDHYNEQFF. The genes are TRBV27 and TRBJ2-1; D unclear. Germline loops: CDR1 MNHEY, CDR2 SMNVEV (reference sequence). V gave up 2 bases and J gave up 4 bases, with 9 bases separating them. CDR3 size: 14 residues.

The V gene is TRBV29-1, the J gene TRBJ2-7; 8 bases align to TRBD2. The CDR3 runs 12 residues. V shed 5 bases, J shed 3 bases, and the junction held 3 bases outside the gene matches. Germline V gene sequence: CDR1 SQVTM, CDR2 ANQGSEA. For the CDR3, the DNA is TGCAGCGTTTCGGGAGGGGTCTACGAGCAGTACTTC. As protein: CSVSGGVYEQYF.

The V call is TRBV13, the J call TRBJ2-6; D possibly uses TRBD1 or TRBD2 (6 bases each). Trimming cost V 2 bases and J 2 bases, with 13 bases left between them. The CDR3 is made up of 17 amino acids. CDR1 is PRHDT, CDR2 FYEKMQ, per germline (reference sequence). The CDR3 nucleotides read TGTGCCAGCAGCTTAAGGGGGGCAGGGACTGGGGCCAACGTCCTGACTTTC. Protein: CASSLRGAGTGANVLTF.

The chain combines TRBV7-8 with TRBJ2-3; either TRBD1 or TRBD2 may supply D (5 bases each). CDR3 length equals 17 residues. V was clipped by 7 bases and J by 0 bases, with 20 bases between them. Germline V CDR1 and CDR2: SGHVS, FQNEAQ. CDR3 residues: CASTNPKGEGSTDTQYF. Written as DNA, the CDR3 is TGTGCCAGCACCAACCCCAAGGGCGAGGGGAGCACAGATACGCAGTATTTT. The variable domain in full, with the rest retrieved from reference TRBV7-8 and TRBJ2-3, is GAGVSQSPRYKVAKRGQDVALRCDPISGHVSLFWYQQALGQGPEFLTYFQNEAQLDKSGLPSDRFFAERPEGSVSTLKIQRTQQEDSAVYLCASTNPKGEGSTDTQYFGPGTRLTVL.